The 28 T cell receptor beta chains below all came from one sample that was sequenced in a study of blood T cell repertoires in COVID-19 (TCRdb year 2020). The method was the immunoSEQ multiplex PCR assay. TCRdb mirrors the immuneACCESS table, restricted to in-frame sequences. Some clones are absent from its copies; in checked studies, under half trace to an unresolved V gene, and the reason for the others is unknown. For this sample there are roughly 42,000 clones; more than 80% appear just once. The ten largest clones represent roughly 0.35% of the sample. The sequencing input was peripheral blood. The origin of the receptors is a man aged 50 or older with COVID-19, enrolled during active disease.

The chain links TRBV4-1 to TRBJ2-5, with D possibly matching TRBD2 (5 bases). This CDR3 is built from 17 residues. V gave up 2 bases and J gave up 2 bases, with 18 bases separating them. In germline, CDR1 is MGHRA, CDR2 YSYEKL. CDR3 DNA: TGCGCCAGCAGCCAATACGCGGGCCCCGGTCAACAAGAGACCCAGTACTTC. This gives the protein CASSQYAGPGQQETQYF.

The chain uses TRBV11-2 and TRBJ1-1; D ambiguous. CDR3 size: 13 residues. Trimming took off 0 bases at V and 6 bases at J, with 8 bases between the two ends. Germline assignment: CDR1 SGHAT and CDR2 FQNNGV. CDR3 in DNA: TGTGCCAGCAGCTTAGATCGAGATGCTGAAGCTTTCTTT. Amino acid sequence: CASSLDRDAEAFF.

The chain carries TRBV3-1 (or the pseudogene TRBV3-2) and TRBJ1-1; possible D gene TRBD1, 6 bases. V was trimmed by 4 bases and J by 11 bases, leaving 17 bases between them. The CDR3 runs 13 residues. Germline V CDR1 and CDR2: LGHDT, YNNKEL (reference sequence). In nucleotides, the CDR3 is TGTGCCAGCAGCCCCGGGGGGGGGCGCACGGCTTTCTTT. Translation gives CASSPGGGRTAFF.

This sequence joins TRBV5-1 and TRBJ1-1; a weak D match, TRBD1 (6 bases). The V gene lost 0 bases and the J gene lost 2 bases, with 11 bases spanning the gap. CDR3 length: 15 amino acids. The V gene's germline CDR1 is SGHRS and CDR2 YFSETQ. The CDR3 nucleotides are TGCGCCAGCAGCTTGGTTCAGGGGCTAAACACTGAAGCTTTCTTT. Residues: CASSLVQGLNTEAFF. Combining the CDR3 with reference TRBV5-1 and TRBJ1-1 gives the whole variable domain KAGVTQTPRYLIKTRGQQVTLSCSPISGHRSVSWYQQTPGQGLQFLFEYFSETQRNKGNFPGRFSGRQFSNSRSEMNVSTLELGDSALYLCASSLVQGLNTEAFFGQGTRLTVV.

J is TRBJ2-1 and V is TRBV9; the match to TRBD2 covers 9 bases. The germline gives CDR1 SGDLS, CDR2 YYNGEE. V was pared by 4 bases and J by 10 bases, with 9 bases of the junction left unmatched. The CDR3 has 14 amino acids. The CDR3 spells CASSRGLATGEQFF. CDR3 nucleotide sequence: TGTGCCAGCAGCCGGGGACTAGCAACAGGCGAGCAGTTCTTC. The whole variable domain, remainder taken from reference TRBV9 and TRBJ2-1, is DSGVTQTPKHLITATGQRVTLRCSPRSGDLSVYWYQQSLDQGLQFLIQYYNGEERAKGNILERFSAQQFPDLHSELNLSSLELGDSALYFCASSRGLATGEQFFGPGTRLTVL.

The genes are TRBV28 and TRBJ2-7; the D gene is possibly TRBD2 (7 bases). V was clipped by 2 bases and J by 3 bases, with 11 bases between them. This CDR3 is 14 amino acids long. The V gene's germline CDR1 is MDHEN and CDR2 SYDVKM. The CDR3 is CASSLRGGYYEQYF. The CDR3 bases are TGTGCCAGCAGTTTACGCGGGGGCTACTACGAGCAGTACTTC. The variable domain in full, completed from reference TRBV28 and TRBJ2-7, reads DVKVTQSSRYLVKRTGEKVFLECVQDMDHENMFWYRQDPGLGLRLIYFSYDVKMKEKGDIPEGYSVSREKKERFSLILESASTNQTSMYLCASSLRGGYYEQYFGPGTRLTVT.

The J gene is TRBJ1-1, the V gene TRBV21-1; TRBD1, the D gene given by the table, was not confirmed from the DNA. TRBV21-1 is an annotated pseudogene. The CDR3 is 15 residues long. The CDR3 is CASSKARRPDTEAFF. The CDR3 nucleotides are TGTGCCAGCAGCAAAGCTAGACGCCCGGACACTGAAGCCTTCTTT.

The chain recombines TRBV11-3 with TRBJ2-5; 7 bases are a match to TRBD2. The CDR3 has 15 amino acids. Germline CDR1 is SGHNT and CDR2 is YENEEA. V trimming: 2 bases; J trimming: 4 bases; junction bases outside the gene matches: 7. CDR3 sequence (DNA): TGTGCCAGCAGCTTAAATGGGCTAGCGGCAGAGACCCAGTACTTC. Its protein is CASSLNGLAAETQYF.

The chain has TRBV6-5 and TRBJ1-3; possible D gene TRBD1, 6 bases. Germline V gives CDR1 MNHEY, CDR2 SVGAGI. The CDR3 extends over 15 amino acids. The V end lost 2 bases, the J end lost 2 bases, and 10 bases lay between the germline ends. Written as DNA, the CDR3 is TGTGCCAGCAGTTACACAGGGAAAGCTGGAAACACCATATATTTT. It encodes CASSYTGKAGNTIYF.

V is TRBV14 and J is TRBJ2-5; D is ambiguous. With 1 base removed from V and 5 bases from J, the gap between germline ends came to 5 bases. In germline, CDR1 is SGHDN, CDR2 FVKESK. The CDR3 has 12 residues. CDR3 nucleotide sequence: TGTGCCAGCAGCCAAGTCCCGGAGACCCAGTACTTC. Its protein is CASSQVPETQYF.

V is TRBV19 and J is TRBJ1-5; 10 bases map to TRBD1. With V trimmed by 2 bases and J by 4 bases, 5 bases remained unmatched. From germline, CDR1 is LNHDA and CDR2 SQIVND (reference sequence). CDR3 length: 16 amino acids. This CDR3 is CASSIRGTGANQPQHF. CDR3 bases: TGTGCCAGTAGTATAAGAGGGACAGGGGCTAATCAGCCCCAGCATTTT.

This clone appeared once. This chain joins TRBV7-9 and TRBJ1-2; D unclear. Germline values: CDR1 SEHNR, CDR2 FQNEAQ (reference sequence). Trimming left V 5 bases short and J 0 bases short, with 13 bases between. This CDR3 contains 15 residues. This chain's CDR3 is CASSPTDRTNYGYTF. Written as DNA, the CDR3 is TGTGCCAGCAGCCCGACTGATAGGACTAACTATGGCTACACCTTC.

The chain is built from TRBV6-2 or TRBV6-3 and TRBJ2-1; TRBD2 is a possible D gene (5 bases). The CDR3 sequence is 15 residues long. V lost 2 bases to trimming and J lost 6 bases, with 14 bases between them. Germline V gene data show CDR1 as MNHEY and CDR2 as SVGEGT. The CDR3 DNA is TGTGCCAGCAGTTACCCCCCCTTCGGGGTCAATGAGCAGTTCTTC. It yields the protein CASSYPPFGVNEQFF.

This rearrangement joins TRBV27 to TRBJ1-1; a weak D match, TRBD1 (6 bases). Germline loops: CDR1 MNHEY, CDR2 SMNVEV (reference sequence). Trimming pared 1 base from V and 6 bases from J, leaving 12 bases between. This CDR3 has 14 residues. The CDR3 nucleotides are TGTGCCAGCAGTTTATTTCACAGGGACGCTGAAGCTTTCTTT. This codes for CASSLFHRDAEAFF.

This chain uses TRBV12-3 or TRBV12-4 with TRBJ2-7; D remains ambiguous. CDR3 length equals 12 residues. Trimming left V 3 bases short and J 6 bases short, with 9 bases between. CDR3 protein: CASSFSMSEQYF. As DNA, the CDR3 is TGTGCCAGCAGTTTTAGTATGAGCGAGCAGTACTTC.

This clone was seen more than once but under ten times. CDR3 nucleotides: TGTGCCTGGAGCAGCGGGAGCGACGAGCAGTACTTC. Translation gives CAWSSGSDEQYF. J is TRBJ2-7 and V is TRBV30; 8 positions match TRBD2. Per germline, CDR1 GTSNPN and CDR2 SVGIG (reference sequence). The CDR3 is made up of 12 amino acids. V was clipped by 3 bases and J by 5 bases; unmatched bases: 3. The variable domain in full, with the rest retrieved from reference TRBV30 and TRBJ2-7, is SQTIHQWPATLVQPVGSPLSLECTVEGTSNPNLYWYRQAAGRGLQLLFYSVGIGQISSEVPQNLSASRPQDRQFILSSKKLLLSDSGFYLCAWSSGSDEQYFGPGTRLTVT.

The chain couples TRBV5-1 to TRBJ2-1; 11 bases align to TRBD2. V shed 0 bases and J 7 bases; nucleotides not matched to a gene: 12. The CDR3 spans 18 residues. CDR1 and CDR2 from the germline V gene are SGHRS and YFSETQ. The CDR3, as DNA: TGCGCCAGCAGCTTGGAGGCGGCGGGGACTAGCGGTTCTAATGAGCAGTTCTTC. Translating it yields CASSLEAAGTSGSNEQFF.

The J gene is TRBJ1-2, the V gene TRBV7-2; 7 bases are a match to TRBD1. CDR1 is SGHTA and CDR2 is FQGNSA in the germline V gene. CDR3 length: 13 residues. The junction had 7 bases not matched to a gene; V was cut back by 5 bases and J by 7 bases. The CDR3 DNA is TGTGCCAGCAGCACACTAGACAGGGTTGGCTACACCTTC. This translates into CASSTLDRVGYTF.

CDR3 loop: CASRGPGQVYYNSPLHF. The CDR3 nucleotides are TGTGCCAGCAGAGGACCGGGACAGGTCTACTATAATTCACCCCTCCACTTT. The chain couples TRBV6-4 to TRBJ1-6; 8 bases map to TRBD1. The CDR3 has 17 residues. The germline gives CDR1 MRHNA, CDR2 SNTAGT. J gave up 3 bases and V 6 bases, and 10 bases lay outside the gene matches.

V usage is TRBV28 and J usage is TRBJ1-5, with D possibly matching TRBD1 (5 bases). Trimming left V 8 bases short and J 1 base short, with 6 bases between. Germline assignment: CDR1 MDHEN and CDR2 SYDVKM. The CDR3 spans 12 residues. CDR3: CASGGSNQPQHF. The DNA of the CDR3 is TGTGCCAGCGGGGGGAGCAATCAGCCCCAGCATTTT. Using reference TRBV28 and TRBJ1-5 for the parts outside the CDR3, the full variable domain is DVKVTQSSRYLVKRTGEKVFLECVQDMDHENMFWYRQDPGLGLRLIYFSYDVKMKEKGDIPEGYSVSREKKERFSLILESASTNQTSMYLCASGGSNQPQHFGDGTRLSIL.

The table lists this clone with a few counts. The rearrangement uses TRBV5-1 and TRBJ1-1, with 8 bases matching TRBD1. The CDR3 loop spans 15 amino acids. CDR1 and CDR2 (germline): SGHRS, YFSETQ. The trim removed 1 base at V and 0 bases at J, leaving 2 bases unmatched. The CDR3 nucleotides are TGCGCCAGCAGCTTGCGGACAGGGATGAACACTGAAGCTTTCTTT. Protein product: CASSLRTGMNTEAFF.

This chain connects TRBV4-1 to TRBJ2-7, with 9 bases lining up with TRBD1. The junction had 9 bases not matched to a gene; V was cut back by 5 bases and J by 4 bases. Germline V lookup: CDR1 MGHRA, CDR2 YSYEKL. The CDR3 is 15 amino acids. CDR3 in DNA: TGCGCCAGCAGCTTCCCCGGGACAGGGAGGTACGAGCAGTACTTC. Residues: CASSFPGTGRYEQYF.

V gene TRBV6-5 combines with J gene TRBJ1-1, with D unclear. This CDR3 region has 14 residues. V was pared by 9 bases and J by 5 bases, with 19 bases between. CDR1 and CDR2 from the germline V gene are MNHEY and SVGAGI. The CDR3 sequence is CASSRDAGGTEAFF. Written as DNA, the CDR3 is TGTGCCAGTTCCCGGGATGCGGGTGGGACTGAAGCTTTCTTT.

The chain uses TRBV2 and TRBJ1-2; D call uncertain. CDR1 is SNHLY and CDR2 is FYNNEI in the germline V gene. Trimming took off 7 bases at V and 8 bases at J, with 17 bases between the two ends. The CDR3 totals 13 residues. The CDR3 DNA reads as TGTGCCAGCAATACAGCTCCGTCCGTGGGCTACACCTTC. Amino acid sequence: CASNTAPSVGYTF.

The CDR3 is CASSLAGTTSEQFF. CDR3 coding DNA: TGTGCCAGCAGTCTAGCGGGGACCACATCTGAGCAGTTCTTC. The V and J genes are TRBV2 and TRBJ2-1, with 9 bases identical to TRBD2. After removal of 5 bases from V and 9 bases from J, the junction contained 8 bases not matched to a gene. Germline lookup yields CDR1 SNHLY and CDR2 FYNNEI. The CDR3 length is 14 residues.

The chain joins TRBV27 to TRBJ2-2; the D gene is possibly TRBD2 (6 bases). CDR3 size: 16 residues. Germline CDR1 and CDR2: MNHEY and SMNVEV (reference sequence). The ends were cut back, 10 bases at V and 2 bases at J, with 20 bases in the middle. In nucleotides, the CDR3 is TGTGCCACCTCTGACCGACGGCGGGAAAACACCGGGGAGCTGTTTTTT. Translated, it gives CATSDRRRENTGELFF.

The chain joins TRBV5-1 to TRBJ1-6; 8 bases agree with TRBD1. CDR1 and CDR2 (germline): SGHRS, YFSETQ. J gave up 7 bases and V 0 bases, and 3 bases lay outside the gene matches. This CDR3 spans 15 amino acids. The CDR3 reads CASSLGTGKNSPLHF. The DNA of the CDR3 is TGCGCCAGCAGCTTGGGGACAGGGAAGAATTCACCCCTCCACTTT.

The rearrangement links TRBV2 to TRBJ2-7; D remains ambiguous. The CDR3 contains 12 residues. The germline V and J ends were trimmed by 7 bases and 2 bases, with 9 bases remaining between them. Germline V CDR1 and CDR2: SNHLY, FYNNEI. The CDR3 reads CASTPETYEQYF. CDR3 bases: TGTGCCAGCACCCCAGAAACCTACGAGCAGTACTTC. Full variable domain (remainder filled in from reference TRBV2 and TRBJ2-7): EPEVTQTPSHQVTQMGQEVILRCVPISNHLYFYWYRQILGQKVEFLVSFYNNEISEKSEIFDDQFSVERPDGSNFTLKIRSTKLEDSAMYFCASTPETYEQYFGPGTRLTVT.